What follows are 21 T cell receptor beta chains derived from one specimen sequenced in a study of blood T cell repertoires in COVID-19. This table comes from immunoSEQ multiplex PCR, and its TCRdb copy is limited to in-frame clones, with some not included. The repertoire consists of roughly 200,000 clones, with approximately 86% occurring once and the leading ten covering about 2.6%. The sample was peripheral blood. Every receptor here comes from a man in his forties with active or convalescent COVID-19.

This clone has a handful of counts. CDR3 sequence (DNA): TGTGCCAGCAGCTTAGAGGGGCACGGGGAGCTGTTTTTT. This translates into CASSLEGHGELFF. The V call is TRBV11-2, the J call TRBJ2-2; perhaps TRBD1 as D (5 bases). The germline gives CDR1 SGHAT, CDR2 FQNNGV. V shed 0 bases and J shed 7 bases, with 6 bases lying between them. This CDR3 is built from 13 residues.

The chain has TRBV30 and TRBJ1-2, with TRBD1 as a possible D gene (6 bases). The germline V gene has CDR1 GTSNPN and CDR2 SVGIG (reference sequence). V was cut by 0 bases and J by 7 bases, with 15 bases left in between. This CDR3 has 14 residues. As DNA, the CDR3 is TGTGCCTGGAGTGTAATGGCGGGGGCGCGTGGCTACACCTTC. Amino acid sequence: CAWSVMAGARGYTF.

The V and J genes are TRBV5-1 and TRBJ1-3, with 9 nucleotides matching TRBD1. With 4 bases clipped from V and 0 bases from J, the junction kept 5 bases outside the gene matches. Germline values: CDR1 SGHRS, CDR2 YFSETQ. The CDR3 has 16 amino acids. CDR3 in amino acids: CASSPQTGGSGNTIYF. The DNA for the CDR3 is TGCGCCAGCAGCCCCCAGACAGGGGGCTCTGGAAACACCATATATTTT. Looking up the rest from reference TRBV5-1 and TRBJ1-3 gives the full variable domain: KAGVTQTPRYLIKTRGQQVTLSCSPISGHRSVSWYQQTPGQGLQFLFEYFSETQRNKGNFPGRFSGRQFSNSRSEMNVSTLELGDSALYLCASSPQTGGSGNTIYFGEGSWLTVV.

The V gene is TRBV4-1, the J gene TRBJ2-3, with a weak D call TRBD1 (5 bases). CDR3 length: 15 residues. V gave up 0 bases and J gave up 7 bases, with 14 bases separating them. Germline V gives CDR1 MGHRA, CDR2 YSYEKL. CDR3 sequence (DNA): TGCGCCAGCAGCCAAGATGCTAAGGGGCCATATACGCAGTATTTT. It codes for CASSQDAKGPYTQYF.

The chain employs TRBV28 and TRBJ1-3; 7 bases map to TRBD1. Per germline, CDR1 MDHEN and CDR2 SYDVKM. The CDR3 is 17 residues long. V trimming: 6 bases; J trimming: 1 base; junction bases outside the gene matches: 12. CDR3 sequence (DNA): TGTGCCAGCAGACAAGACAGGGTCCTAGGATCTGGAAACACCATATATTTT. Translating gives CASRQDRVLGSGNTIYF.

The rearrangement uses TRBV30 and TRBJ2-7; TRBD2 might be the D (5 bases). Trimming cost V 2 bases and J 3 bases, with 17 bases left between them. CDR3 size: 15 residues. CDR1 and CDR2 from the germline V gene are GTSNPN and SVGIG (reference sequence). The CDR3 DNA follows: TGTGCCTGGAGTTACGGGGAAAACGACTTCTACGAGCAGTACTTC. Its translation: CAWSYGENDFYEQYF. Full variable domain (outside the CDR3, taken from reference TRBV30 and TRBJ2-7): SQTIHQWPATLVQPVGSPLSLECTVEGTSNPNLYWYRQAAGRGLQLLFYSVGIGQISSEVPQNLSASRPQDRQFILSSKKLLLSDSGFYLCAWSYGENDFYEQYFGPGTRLTVT.

The chain carries TRBV3-1 (or the pseudogene TRBV3-2) and TRBJ2-5; tentative D call: TRBD1 (5 bases). V lost 0 bases, J lost 4 bases, and 15 bases lay in between. CDR1 is LGHDT and CDR2 is YNNKEL in the germline V gene (reference sequence). The CDR3 length is 16 residues. In DNA form, the CDR3 reads TGTGCCAGCAGCCAAGAAGTTGCAGGGTCGGCAGAGACCCAGTACTTC. Translation: CASSQEVAGSAETQYF.

The chain couples TRBV5-1 to TRBJ1-4; 8 bases agree with TRBD1. The CDR3 consists of 16 residues. The V gene's germline CDR1 is SGHRS and CDR2 YFSETQ. V was pared by 2 bases and J by 3 bases, with 6 bases of the junction left unmatched. CDR3 DNA sequence: TGCGCCAGCAGCTTTCAGGGGGCGCTGGCTAATGAAAAACTGTTTTTT. Translation gives CASSFQGALANEKLFF.

The chain links TRBV5-4 to TRBJ1-2; D gene unclear. Germline CDR1 and CDR2: SGHNT and YYREEE (reference sequence). Trimming pared 2 bases from V and 8 bases from J, leaving 16 bases between. This CDR3 comprises 14 residues. The CDR3 loop reads CASSFIEGVGGYTF. CDR3 nucleotide sequence: TGTGCCAGCAGCTTTATTGAGGGAGTGGGCGGCTACACCTTC.

The V gene is TRBV5-6, the J gene TRBJ2-5; 8 positions agree with TRBD1. V was pared by 2 bases and J by 7 bases, with 4 bases of the junction left unmatched. The germline V gene has CDR1 SGHDT and CDR2 YYEEEE. There are 13 residues in the CDR3. The CDR3 nucleotides read TGTGCCAGCAGCTTAGGACAGGGAGGGACCCAGTACTTC. The encoded protein is CASSLGQGGTQYF.

V is TRBV30 and J is TRBJ1-1; D is uncertain. Germline CDR1 GTSNPN, CDR2 SVGIG (reference sequence). The CDR3 consists of 15 residues. V lost 8 bases and J lost 3, with 22 bases in between. The CDR3 sequence: CAATDGSSSYTEAFF. CDR3 nucleotide sequence: TGTGCCGCTACGGACGGGAGTTCAAGCTACACTGAAGCTTTCTTT. Looking up the rest from reference TRBV30 and TRBJ1-1 gives the full variable domain: SQTIHQWPATLVQPVGSPLSLECTVEGTSNPNLYWYRQAAGRGLQLLFYSVGIGQISSEVPQNLSASRPQDRQFILSSKKLLLSDSGFYLCAATDGSSSYTEAFFGQGTRLTVV.

V and J are TRBV7-9 and TRBJ1-1; TRBD1 matches at 7 bases. Trimming took 1 base from V and 5 from J; bases not matched to a gene: 7. The CDR3 runs 15 residues. Per the germline V gene, CDR1 is SEHNR and CDR2 is FQNEAQ (reference sequence). CDR3 coding DNA: TGTGCCAGCAGCTTAGACAGGGGAATTGGGACTGAAGCTTTCTTT. Its translation is CASSLDRGIGTEAFF. Full variable domain (missing parts from reference TRBV7-9 and TRBJ1-1): DTGVSQNPRHKITKRGQNVTFRCDPISEHNRLYWYRQTLGQGPEFLTYFQNEAQLEKSRLLSDRFSAERPKGSFSTLEIQRTEQGDSAMYLCASSLDRGIGTEAFFGQGTRLTVV.

The chain recombines TRBV15 with TRBJ1-1, with unresolved D. V was shortened by 1 base and J by 1 base, with 10 bases between the two germline ends. The V gene's germline CDR1 is LNHNV and CDR2 YYDKDF (reference sequence). The CDR3 extends over 15 amino acids. The CDR3 reads CATSRVAEGNTEAFF. For the CDR3, the DNA is TGTGCCACCAGCAGAGTGGCGGAGGGGAACACTGAAGCTTTCTTT. Full variable domain (outside the CDR3, taken from reference TRBV15 and TRBJ1-1): DAMVIQNPRYQVTQFGKPVTLSCSQTLNHNVMYWYQQKSSQAPKLLFHYYDKDFNNEADTPDNFQSRRPNTSFCFLDIRSPGLGDTAMYLCATSRVAEGNTEAFFGQGTRLTVV.

This clone is a singleton in its sample. This chain joins TRBV20-1 and TRBJ2-1, with D possibly matching TRBD2 (5 bases). Trimming cost V 6 bases and J 9 bases, with 12 bases left between them. The CDR3 spans 11 residues. Germline V CDR1 and CDR2: DFQATT, SNEGSKA (reference sequence). The CDR3 loop is CSALDFTEQFF. DNA of the CDR3: TGCAGTGCCTTGGACTTTACTGAGCAGTTCTTC.

V gene TRBV10-3 combines with J gene TRBJ2-1; 7 bases line up with TRBD1. Germline trimming cut 11 bases from V and 0 bases from J; bases unmatched to any gene: 4. Germline V gives CDR1 ENHRY, CDR2 SYGVKD. The CDR3 length is 13 residues. CDR3: CAVQGSSYNEQFF. CDR3 DNA: TGTGCCGTACAGGGGAGCTCCTACAATGAGCAGTTCTTC.

The gene calls are TRBV7-9 and TRBJ1-6, with TRBD1 matching 7 bases. Germline CDR1 reads SEHNR; CDR2 reads FQNEAQ (reference sequence). V lost 8 bases and J lost 5; bases outside the gene matches: 9. The CDR3 is 15 residues long. The DNA of the CDR3 is TGTGCCAGCCGCGAAGGGGGCGGCAATAATTCACCCCTCCACTTT. This gives the protein CASREGGGNNSPLHF.

This chain joins TRBV18 and TRBJ1-4, with 9 bases that match TRBD1. Germline values: CDR1 KGHSH, CDR2 LQKENI. Trimming cost V 3 bases and J 1 base; bases outside gene matches: 3. The CDR3 runs 16 residues. The CDR3 region has the DNA TGTGCCAGCTCACCGAGACAGGGGGTAACTAATGAAAAACTGTTTTTT. Protein product: CASSPRQGVTNEKLFF.

The chain recombines TRBV19 with TRBJ2-1; 9 nucleotides align to TRBD2. The CDR3 is made up of 17 amino acids. Per the germline V gene, CDR1 is LNHDA and CDR2 is SQIVND (reference sequence). V was pared by 5 bases and J by 8 bases, with 16 bases of the junction left unmatched. This CDR3 reads CASSSSLLAGGRDEQFF. CDR3 sequence (DNA): TGTGCCAGTAGTTCCTCCCTCCTTGCGGGGGGGCGCGATGAGCAGTTCTTC.

J is TRBJ1-3 and V is TRBV6-6, with TRBD1 matching over 9 bases. The CDR3 has 16 amino acids. Germline loops: CDR1 MNHNY, CDR2 SVGAGI (reference sequence). V shed 5 bases, J shed 5 bases, and the junction held 10 bases outside the gene matches. CDR3: CASSTQNRGQRNTIYF. DNA of the CDR3: TGTGCCAGCAGTACCCAAAACAGGGGGCAGAGAAACACCATATATTTT.

The chain employs TRBV6-2 or TRBV6-3 and TRBJ2-1; 8 bases are shared with TRBD2. V was clipped by 2 bases and J by 2 bases; unmatched bases: 11. This CDR3 comprises 18 residues. The germline CDR1 and CDR2 sequences are MNHEY and SVGEGT. The chain's CDR3 is CASSYGAGGYIPYNEQFF. CDR3 DNA: TGTGCCAGCAGTTACGGGGCGGGGGGATATATACCCTACAATGAGCAGTTCTTC.

There are a few counts of this clone. The V and J genes are TRBV27 and TRBJ2-7, with D perhaps matching TRBD2 (6 bases). The CDR3 loop spans 13 amino acids. V was clipped by 8 bases and J by 4 bases, with 15 bases between them. From germline, CDR1 is MNHEY and CDR2 SMNVEV (reference sequence). The CDR3 protein is CASRGLLPYEQYF. CDR3 DNA sequence: TGTGCCAGCCGGGGACTTCTCCCTTACGAGCAGTACTTC.